This TCR beta chain was recovered during a study of blood T cell repertoires in COVID-19 (dated by TCRdb to the early 2020s). Study-level background: Samples from collaborators originated in the United States, Italy and Spain and spanned both the acute and convalescent phases of COVID-19. Nearly every sample came with metadata listing a de-identified subject ID, COVID-19 status, age in years and sex. A freely available public database, intended as a resource for researchers studying the immune response to SARS-CoV-2, is where the repertoires were released. The prospective study material was composed of cDNA or gDNA derived from T cells, B-cell-depleted T cells, or PBMCs. The samples were drawn from the first 160 participants of the ongoing ImmuneRACE study and from some 1,300 subjects provided by 6 global collaborators. Subjects who had been exposed to COVID-19, were actively infected with it, or had recovered from it provided the deeply sampled blood TCRbeta repertoires that made up the dataset. Where HLA class I and class II types were available, the types were taken from metadata supplied by the sample provider, not from assay-based typing.

CDR1 is given as SQVTM and CDR2 as ANQGSEA, both from the germline V gene. From its cysteine to its phenylalanine, the CDR3 spans 15 amino acids. Here the CDR3 DNA is all that survives: 45 bases in frame from base 1. At the junction V is shortened by 1 base and J by 7 bases; bases outside the gene matches: 10. Notes on this clone: The target of this receptor is not known. There are no base qualities to consult, and no much larger clone falls within one base.

On the study overall, not on this receptor specifically: How much clinical and demographic metadata was included differed by source and by participant, and the metadata was provided uncurated.

The immunoSEQ Assay, a bias-controlled multiplex PCR, was used to amplify TCRbeta CDR3 regions from genomic DNA. In the original analysis: Nucleated cell counts per sample were estimated from amplification of reference gene primers within the assay. To quantify the absolute abundance of each unique TCRbeta CDR3 rearrangement, sequence reads were collapsed and filtered. Productive Simpson clonality was computed per sample as the square root of Simpson's diversity index over productive rearrangements. Not all clones reach the TCRdb copy of this immuneACCESS table, which keeps in-frame sequences only. Checked studies attribute under half of the gap to unresolved V genes and leave the rest unexplained. V and J calls and clone size come straight from that table; D and trimming were deduced from the DNA. In this sample the table shows about 200,000 clones, approximately 87% of which occur a single time. The leading ten clones occupy approximately 6.2% of the sample.

A second Seattle source provided samples from volunteer blood donors who had recovered from COVID-19. Each collaborating institution followed its own protocols to collect whole blood in K2EDTA tubes. For TCRbeta analysis, collaborators shipped samples in one of three forms: frozen whole blood, isolated PBMCs, or DNA extracted from either of those sample types. This receptor chain uses TRBV29-1 and TRBJ2-1; 7 of the junction bases match TRBD1. This clonotype originated in a man aged 60 to 75 who had recovered from COVID-19. The sample consisted of peripheral blood. The DNA sequence is as follows: TGCAGCGTTGAAGGTTCGACAGGGACACGGAATGAGCAGTTCTTC. The translation is CSVEGSTGTRNEQFF.